A selection of T cell receptor beta chains follows, all from one sample in a study of blood T cell repertoires in COVID-19. Assay: immunoSEQ multiplex PCR; the TCRdb copy retains only in-frame clones and omits some. The top ten hold approximately 10% of the sample, which has roughly 89,000 clones, more than 80% seen once. Sequencing input: peripheral blood. The receptors were gathered from a woman aged 70-85 years with acute or convalescent COVID-19. Each CDR3 is given with its conserved first and last residue. The D gene is left open where the match is weak. A clone size is listed for some rows: how often the clone was seen (once, few, many), or a class if it is expanded.

J gene: TRBJ2-2
D gene: TRBD2
clone size: once
V gene: TRBV27
CDR3 length: 16
CDR3 protein: CASSPLAGGNTGELFF
CDR3 DNA: TGTGCCAGCAGTCCACTAGCGGGAGGGAACACCGGGGAGCTGTTTTTT

J gene: TRBJ1-1
D gene: NA
clone size: NA
V gene: TRBV6-2/TRBV6-3
CDR3 length: 14
CDR3 protein: CASSYRQATTEAFF
CDR3 DNA: TGTGCCAGCAGTTATAGACAGGCGACCACTGAAGCTTTCTTT

J gene: TRBJ2-1
D gene: TRBD2
clone size: NA
V gene: TRBV28
CDR3 length: 15
CDR3 protein: CASKTLAGGGDEQFF
CDR3 DNA: TGTGCCAGCAAGACTCTAGCGGGAGGGGGGGATGAGCAGTTCTTC

J gene: TRBJ1-3
D gene: NA
clone size: NA
V gene: TRBV9
CDR3 length: 17
CDR3 protein: CASSLTPAADSGNTIYF
CDR3 DNA: TGTGCCAGCAGCCTCACCCCGGCGGCTGACTCTGGAAACACCATATATTTT

J gene: TRBJ2-2
D gene: NA
clone size: NA
V gene: TRBV9
CDR3 length: 14
CDR3 protein: CASSPQGGAGELFF
CDR3 DNA: TGTGCCAGCAGCCCACAGGGAGGGGCCGGGGAGCTGTTTTTT

J gene: TRBJ1-5
D gene: TRBD1
clone size: NA
V gene: TRBV6-1
CDR3 length: 17
CDR3 protein: CASSEARGGRSNQPQHF
CDR3 DNA: TGTGCCAGCAGTGAAGCGCGAGGGGGCAGGAGCAATCAGCCCCAGCATTTT

J gene: TRBJ1-5
D gene: NA
clone size: NA
V gene: TRBV28
CDR3 length: 14
CDR3 protein: CASSLTGPNQPQHF
CDR3 DNA: TGTGCCAGCAGCCTGACAGGTCCCAATCAGCCCCAGCATTTT

J gene: TRBJ2-7
D gene: TRBD1
clone size: NA
V gene: TRBV6-5
CDR3 length: 15
CDR3 protein: CASSYSATGFDEQYF
CDR3 DNA: TGTGCCAGCAGTTACTCGGCGACAGGGTTCGACGAGCAGTACTTC

J gene: TRBJ1-4
D gene: TRBD1
clone size: NA
V gene: TRBV5-1
CDR3 length: 15
CDR3 protein: CASSSTGTGIEKLFF
CDR3 DNA: TGCGCCAGCAGCTCGACCGGGACAGGGATTGAAAAACTGTTTTTT

J gene: TRBJ1-1
D gene: TRBD1
clone size: NA
V gene: TRBV4-2
CDR3 length: 19
CDR3 protein: CASSQVASFLGTANTEAFF
CDR3 DNA: TGTGCCAGCAGCCAAGTTGCGAGTTTCCTGGGGACAGCGAACACTGAAGCTTTCTTT

J gene: TRBJ1-3
D gene: NA
clone size: NA
V gene: TRBV9
CDR3 length: 15
CDR3 protein: CASSVDGTPGNTIYF
CDR3 DNA: TGTGCCAGCAGCGTAGACGGGACTCCAGGAAACACCATATATTTT

J gene: TRBJ1-3
D gene: NA
clone size: NA
V gene: TRBV3-1/TRBV3-2
CDR3 length: 14
CDR3 protein: CASSHDNNRNTIYF
CDR3 DNA: TGTGCCAGCAGCCATGACAATAATAGAAACACCATATATTTT

J gene: TRBJ2-1
D gene: TRBD2
clone size: NA
V gene: TRBV19
CDR3 length: 16
CDR3 protein: CASSDILAGTYNEQFF
CDR3 DNA: TGTGCCAGTAGTGATATACTAGCGGGGACTTACAATGAGCAGTTCTTC

J gene: TRBJ1-5
D gene: TRBD1
clone size: NA
V gene: TRBV28
CDR3 length: 15
CDR3 protein: CASSLGTGVHQPQHF
CDR3 DNA: TGTGCCAGCAGCCTCGGGACAGGGGTCCATCAGCCCCAGCATTTT

J gene: TRBJ1-6
D gene: NA
clone size: NA
V gene: TRBV27
CDR3 length: 17
CDR3 protein: CASSPKLTISYNSPLHF
CDR3 DNA: TGTGCCAGCAGCCCGAAACTGACTATCTCCTATAATTCACCCCTCCACTTT

J gene: TRBJ2-7
D gene: TRBD1
clone size: NA
V gene: TRBV6-5
CDR3 length: 15
CDR3 protein: CASSYSRDSAYEQYF
CDR3 DNA: TGTGCCAGCAGTTACAGTCGGGACAGTGCCTACGAGCAGTACTTC

J gene: TRBJ2-7
D gene: TRBD2
clone size: NA
V gene: TRBV27
CDR3 length: 15
CDR3 protein: CASSLRTSGTYEQYF
CDR3 DNA: TGTGCCAGCAGTTTAAGGACTAGCGGGACCTACGAGCAGTACTTC